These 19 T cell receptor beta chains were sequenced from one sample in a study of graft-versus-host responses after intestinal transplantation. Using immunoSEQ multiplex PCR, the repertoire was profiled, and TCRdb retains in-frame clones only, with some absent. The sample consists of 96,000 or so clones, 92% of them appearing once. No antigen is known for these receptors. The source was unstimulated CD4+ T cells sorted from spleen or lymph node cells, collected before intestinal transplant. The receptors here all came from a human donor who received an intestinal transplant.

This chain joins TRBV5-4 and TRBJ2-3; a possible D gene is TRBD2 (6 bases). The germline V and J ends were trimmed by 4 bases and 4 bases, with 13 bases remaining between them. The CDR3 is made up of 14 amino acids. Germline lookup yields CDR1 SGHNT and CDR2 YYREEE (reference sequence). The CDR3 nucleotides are TGTGCCAGCAGCCACAGACTAGTAGCAGATACGCAGTATTTT. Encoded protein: CASSHRLVADTQYF.

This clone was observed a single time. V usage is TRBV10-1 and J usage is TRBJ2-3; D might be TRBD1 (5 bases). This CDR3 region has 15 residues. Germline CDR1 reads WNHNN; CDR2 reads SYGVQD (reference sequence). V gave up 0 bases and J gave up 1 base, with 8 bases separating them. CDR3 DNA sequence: TGCGCCAGCAGTGAGTCTTTCAGGGGCACAGATACGCAGTATTTT. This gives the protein CASSESFRGTDTQYF.

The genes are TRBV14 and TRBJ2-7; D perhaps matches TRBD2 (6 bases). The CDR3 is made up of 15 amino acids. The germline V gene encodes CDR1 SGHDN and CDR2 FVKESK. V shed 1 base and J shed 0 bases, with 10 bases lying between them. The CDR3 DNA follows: TGTGCCAGCAGCCAAGGTGCGACTAGCTCCTACGAGCAGTACTTC. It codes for CASSQGATSSYEQYF.

The CDR3 region is CASSPVTDSISNQPQHF. CDR3 coding DNA: TGTGCCAGCAGCCCCGTAACGGACAGTATTAGCAATCAGCCCCAGCATTTT. V gene TRBV11-1 combines with J gene TRBJ1-5; D might be TRBD1 (6 bases). The germline V and J ends were trimmed by 5 bases and 0 bases, with 17 bases remaining between them. The germline V gene encodes CDR1 SGHAT and CDR2 FQDESV (reference sequence). The length of the CDR3 is 17 residues.

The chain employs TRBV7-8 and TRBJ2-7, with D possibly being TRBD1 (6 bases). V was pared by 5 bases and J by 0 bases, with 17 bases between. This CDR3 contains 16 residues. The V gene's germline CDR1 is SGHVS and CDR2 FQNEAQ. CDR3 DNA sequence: TGTGCCAGCAGCGTCAGGACAGCGAGAAGCTCCTACGAGCAGTACTTC. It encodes CASSVRTARSSYEQYF.

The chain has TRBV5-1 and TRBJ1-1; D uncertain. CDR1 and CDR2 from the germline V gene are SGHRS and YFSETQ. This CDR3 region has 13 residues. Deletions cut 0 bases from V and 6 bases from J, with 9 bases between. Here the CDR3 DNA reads TGCGCCAGCAGCTTGGACGGTGCGGCTGAAGCTTTCTTT. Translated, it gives CASSLDGAAEAFF. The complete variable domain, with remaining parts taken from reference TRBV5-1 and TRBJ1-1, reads KAGVTQTPRYLIKTRGQQVTLSCSPISGHRSVSWYQQTPGQGLQFLFEYFSETQRNKGNFPGRFSGRQFSNSRSEMNVSTLELGDSALYLCASSLDGAAEAFFGQGTRLTVV.

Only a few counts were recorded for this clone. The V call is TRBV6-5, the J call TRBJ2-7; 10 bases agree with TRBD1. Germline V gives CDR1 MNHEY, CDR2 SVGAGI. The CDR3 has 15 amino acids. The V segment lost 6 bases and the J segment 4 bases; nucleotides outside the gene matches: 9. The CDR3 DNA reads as TGTGCCAGCAGCGTTATGACAGGGGGCAGGTACGAGCAGTACTTC. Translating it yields CASSVMTGGRYEQYF.

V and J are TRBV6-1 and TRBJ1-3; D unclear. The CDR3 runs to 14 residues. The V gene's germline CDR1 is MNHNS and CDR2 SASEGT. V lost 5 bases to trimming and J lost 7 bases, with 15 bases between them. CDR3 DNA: TGTGCCAGCAGTCCCATAGGCCTCAGGAACACCATATATTTT. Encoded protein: CASSPIGLRNTIYF.

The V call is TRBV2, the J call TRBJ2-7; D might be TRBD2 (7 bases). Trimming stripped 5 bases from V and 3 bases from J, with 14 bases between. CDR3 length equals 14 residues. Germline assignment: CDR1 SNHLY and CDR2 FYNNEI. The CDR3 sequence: CASSSQGGSYEQYF. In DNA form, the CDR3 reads TGTGCCAGCAGTTCACAGGGAGGGAGCTACGAGCAGTACTTC.

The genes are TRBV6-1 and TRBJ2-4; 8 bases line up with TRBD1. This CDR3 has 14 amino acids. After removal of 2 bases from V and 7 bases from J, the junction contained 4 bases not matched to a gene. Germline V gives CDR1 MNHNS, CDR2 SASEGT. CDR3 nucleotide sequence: TGTGCCAGCAGTGAAAGGACAGGGAAGAACATTCAGTACTTC. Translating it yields CASSERTGKNIQYF.

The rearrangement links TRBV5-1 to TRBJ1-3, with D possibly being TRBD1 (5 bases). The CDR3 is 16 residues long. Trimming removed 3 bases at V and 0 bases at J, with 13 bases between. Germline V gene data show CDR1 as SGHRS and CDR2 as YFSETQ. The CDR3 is CASSSWGRDSGNTIYF. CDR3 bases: TGCGCCAGCAGCTCCTGGGGGAGGGACTCTGGAAACACCATATATTTT.

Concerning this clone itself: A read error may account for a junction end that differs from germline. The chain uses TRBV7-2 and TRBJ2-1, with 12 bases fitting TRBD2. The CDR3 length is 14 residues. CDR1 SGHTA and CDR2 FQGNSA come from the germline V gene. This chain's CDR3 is CASSLAGGQGEQFF. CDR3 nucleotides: TGTGCCAGCAGCCTAGCGGGGGGGCAGGGTGAGCAGTTCTTC.

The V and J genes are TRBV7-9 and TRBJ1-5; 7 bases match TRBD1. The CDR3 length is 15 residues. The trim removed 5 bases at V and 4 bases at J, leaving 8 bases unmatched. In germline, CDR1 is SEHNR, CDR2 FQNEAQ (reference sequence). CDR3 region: CASSNDRVRNQPQHF. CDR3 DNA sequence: TGTGCCAGCAGCAACGACAGGGTTAGAAATCAGCCCCAGCATTTT.

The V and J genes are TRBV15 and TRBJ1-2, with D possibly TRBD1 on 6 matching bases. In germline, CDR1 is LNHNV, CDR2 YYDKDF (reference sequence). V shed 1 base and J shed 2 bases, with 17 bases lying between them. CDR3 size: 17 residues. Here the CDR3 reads CATSRGSDPQGNYGYTF. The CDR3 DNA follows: TGTGCCACCAGCAGAGGTAGCGACCCACAGGGAAACTATGGCTACACCTTC. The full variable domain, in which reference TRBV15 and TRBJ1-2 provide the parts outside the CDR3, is DAMVIQNPRYQVTQFGKPVTLSCSQTLNHNVMYWYQQKSSQAPKLLFHYYDKDFNNEADTPDNFQSRRPNTSFCFLDIRSPGLGDTAMYLCATSRGSDPQGNYGYTFGSGTRLTVV.

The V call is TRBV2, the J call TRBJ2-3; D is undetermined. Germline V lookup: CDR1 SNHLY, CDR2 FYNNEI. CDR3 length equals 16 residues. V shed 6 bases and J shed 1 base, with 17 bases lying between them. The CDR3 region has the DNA TGTGCCAGCAGCAAAGAGTCCGGGTCCGGCACAGATACGCAGTATTTT. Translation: CASSKESGSGTDTQYF. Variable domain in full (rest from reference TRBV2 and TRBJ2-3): EPEVTQTPSHQVTQMGQEVILRCVPISNHLYFYWYRQILGQKVEFLVSFYNNEISEKSEIFDDQFSVERPDGSNFTLKIRSTKLEDSAMYFCASSKESGSGTDTQYFGPGTRLTVL.

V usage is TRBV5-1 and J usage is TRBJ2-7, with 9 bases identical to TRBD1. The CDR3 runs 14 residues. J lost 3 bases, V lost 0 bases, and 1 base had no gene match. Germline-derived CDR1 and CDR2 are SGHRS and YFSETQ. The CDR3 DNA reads TGCGCCAGCAGCTTGGGACAGGGGGTCTACGAGCAGTACTTC. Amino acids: CASSLGQGVYEQYF.

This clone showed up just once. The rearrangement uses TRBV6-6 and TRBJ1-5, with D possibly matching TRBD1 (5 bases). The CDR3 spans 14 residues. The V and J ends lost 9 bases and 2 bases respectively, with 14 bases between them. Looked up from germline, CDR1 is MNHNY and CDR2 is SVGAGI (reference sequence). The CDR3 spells CASRRGSGNQPQHF. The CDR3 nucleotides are TGTGCCAGTAGACGGGGGTCAGGCAATCAGCCCCAGCATTTT.

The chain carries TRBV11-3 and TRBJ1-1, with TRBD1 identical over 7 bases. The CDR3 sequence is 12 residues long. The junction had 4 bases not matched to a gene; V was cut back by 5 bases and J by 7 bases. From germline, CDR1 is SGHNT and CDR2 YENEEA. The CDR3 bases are TGTGCCAGCAGCAAAACAGGGGATGAAGCTTTCTTT. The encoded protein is CASSKTGDEAFF. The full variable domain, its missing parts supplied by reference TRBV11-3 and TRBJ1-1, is EAGVVQSPRYKIIEKKQPVAFWCNPISGHNTLYWYLQNLGQGPELLIRYENEEAVDDSQLPKDRFSAERLKGVDSTLKIQPAELGDSAVYLCASSKTGDEAFFGQGTRLTVV.

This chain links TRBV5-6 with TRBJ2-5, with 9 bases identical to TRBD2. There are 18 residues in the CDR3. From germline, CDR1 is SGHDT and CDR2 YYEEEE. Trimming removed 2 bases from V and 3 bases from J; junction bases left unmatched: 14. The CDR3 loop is CASSFSPTASSGKETQYF. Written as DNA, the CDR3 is TGTGCCAGCAGCTTTTCTCCCACCGCGTCTAGCGGGAAAGAGACCCAGTACTTC.